What follows is one T cell receptor beta chain and its context. This clone came up a few times. Its antigen is unknown. The sample holds no much larger clone one base away, and base qualities are not on file. The sample comes from a study of shared clonotypes between healthy human individuals (dated by TCRdb to 2020 to 2021). Context from the whole study: A couple of women and three men aged 18 to 49 years were included in the cohort. For each donor, three plates each were used for CD4 naive and CD4 memory, two plates were used for CD8 naive, and one plate was used for CD8 memory. Blood TCR repertoires of a handful of healthy adults were deeply sequenced to estimate repertoire size and the extent of clonotype sharing between individuals. Libraries were prepared and TCR repertoires were sequenced by different laboratories using diverse techniques, in order to increase sequencing depth and limit assay-specific biases. Each donor's leukapheresis produced roughly between roughly 0.85 and 10 billion PBMCs. The investigation overall reported the following: Because the study included a small number of donors, the genetic and exposure-history diversity represented was limited. Compared with non-shared clonotypes, clonotypes shared by all four sorted-subset donors had higher generation probabilities. Naive subsets generally had larger estimated clonotype richness than memory subsets did. Rarefaction of sorted-subset datasets indicated incomplete sequencing despite the large sequencing depth. Based on pairwise subsampling, the degree of clonotype sharing among donors was expected to be affected by sequencing depth. Sharing across several donors was observed for roughly 5.4% of naive CD4, under 4% of naive CD8, over 2% of memory CD4, and roughly 0.4% of memory CD8 clonotypes. Sampling was limited to blood, and TCR repertoires in tissue likely differ from TCR repertoires in blood.

Using the deep immunoSEQ assay, multiplex PCR amplified TCR CDR3 regions from genomic DNA. Extracted genomic DNA from each cell subset was distributed evenly across all wells of several immunoSEQ 96-well plates, and each plate was treated as a replicate. For sorted subsets, each replicate PCR was loaded with approximately 190 ng genomic DNA, equivalent to 30,000 or so T cell genomes. The purified libraries were quantified using a Qubit 3.0 fluorometer, sized with a Bioanalyzer 2100, and then quantified again using the KAPA Library Quantification kit. Every immunoSEQ 96-well plate was sequenced on a separate single-read 150-cycle Illumina NextSeq 550 flow cell. On the study's bioinformatics: Because the immunoSEQ output held only junctional sequences and lacked quality scores, the filtering could not match the filtering applied to full-length reads. To assign V/J genes and CDR3, sequences were annotated against IMGT germline references using PyIR, a Python wrapper for IgBLAST v1.9. Reads with weak V/J assignments (E-value above 1e-6), missing CDR3, stop codons, out-of-frame junctions, or ambiguous translated residues were removed. V3J clonotypes were defined by identical inferred V gene, J gene, and CDR3 amino acid sequence. To compute the percentage overlap between repertoires, the number of shared unique clonotypes was divided by the size of the smaller repertoire. RTK rarefaction, the Chao1 estimator, and Recon v2.1 estimates of unobserved clonotypes were used to assess repertoire richness. Generation probabilities for all TCRbeta clonotypes obtained by the gDNA method from a few donors were computed using OLGA. TCRdb provides this immuneACCESS table in a form limited to in-frame rearrangements. Some clones are lacking; in checked studies, under half of them reflect an unresolved V gene, and why the rest are absent is not known. The D gene and trimming were derived from the DNA, and the V and J assignments and clone size from that table. The sample has 700,000 or so clones on record, around 72% of them singletons. The top ten hold 1.8% of the sample.

Healthy HIV-negative adults with no recently reported acute infections or vaccinations were included as donors. Every donor was a Caucasian adult living in Nashville, Tennessee, USA. CD4+ T cells were enriched through magnetic negative selection, after which naive cells were positively selected on CD45RA and the remaining negative fraction served as the memory subset. Blood was collected by leukapheresis, and PBMCs were isolated by Ficoll-Histopaque density gradient centrifugation and then cryopreserved in liquid nitrogen vapor phase. Purity and quantity of every magnetically sorted T cell population were checked by analytical flow cytometry. From each sorted fraction, genomic DNA was isolated and quantified by UV absorbance on a Nanodrop 2000c. Sequencing was done on a sample of memory CD4+ T cells sorted from blood. The cell subset or site label here, explained by the study, means: CD45RA-negative fraction. This clonotype was obtained from a woman between 25 and 40 years old in good health.

The sequence in DNA is TGTGCCAGCAGTTTGGGCGGTGGGTCTGGAAACACCATATATTTT. Translation gives CASSLGGGSGNTIYF. The receptor chain draws on TRBV28 and TRBJ1-3, with the D gene too uncertain to name. CDR1 MDHEN and CDR2 SYDVKM are derived from the germline V gene. The trim is 3 bases for V and 1 base for J, with a gap of 10 bases between the germline ends. The CDR3 contains 15 residues, cysteine and phenylalanine counted. Of the read, only the CDR3 DNA is kept; its 45 bases are in frame from base 1.